This entry is about one T cell receptor (beta chain). The table lists this clone with a few counts. No cognate antigen has been identified for it. No base qualities exist here, and no much larger clone lies one base off it. Libraries came from the immunoSEQ multiplex PCR assay. The multiplex PCR relied on a mix of 60 forward primers for TCR Vbeta segments and 13 reverse primers for TCR Jbeta segments. The CDR3 region of rearranged TCR beta genes was amplified from genomic DNA by a multiplex PCR assay. The amplified TCR beta libraries were sequenced on the Illumina HiSeq System as 87-base-pair reads. Under the source paper's analysis protocol: A later analysis counted about 82 million unique TCR beta chains across the 666 repertoires, and 9 million to 14 million of these chains were shared by at least two donors. Raw reads were error-corrected and collapsed into unique sequences by a nearest-neighbor algorithm in which closely related sequences were merged to remove PCR and sequencing errors. V, D and J gene segments were assigned by aligning CDR3 sequences to IMGT reference sequences. Each retained sequence needed at least a six-nucleotide match to both a V gene segment and a J gene segment. Rearrangements were classified as productive when the CDR3 lacked stop codons and remained in frame with V and J, and all other rearrangements were classified as non-productive. CDR3 was defined by IMGT convention, running from the second conserved V-encoded cysteine to the conserved J-encoded phenylalanine. The earlier analysis of 587 of the donors excluded sequences that lacked an unambiguous match to a single V gene segment. An earlier analysis of approximately 590 of the donors called V segments functional above 56.7% productive rearrangements and segregating when the between-donor standard deviation exceeded 5%. To diagnose cytomegalovirus status from the catalog of TCR beta chain sequences, a statistical classification framework was built. In a later analysis, TCR nucleotide sequences were compared against IMGT/GENE-DB human TR gene sequences so that V and J genes could be assigned. In a later analysis, CDR3 sequences and most-parsimonious VDJ recombination scenarios were assigned using the TCRdist pipeline. In a later analysis, every TCR beta chain was defined by the combination of its CDR3 amino acid sequence and its V-gene family, and reads without a unique V-gene family were dropped. As a way to deal with suspected cross-contamination and a sequencing artifact, a later analysis dropped roughly 620 nucleotide sequences that were highly shared and had low generation probability. A later analysis calculated a clonal expansion index for each public chain from normalized within-repertoire ranks of inferred template counts. A later analysis computed generation probabilities with a VDJ recombination model fitted to out-of-frame rearrangements, and checked the results against IGoR. Hypergeometric tests were used in a later analysis to score TCR-TCR, TCR-HLA and TCR-CMV co-occurrence, with a repertoire-size bias correction applied to the TCR pairs. In a later analysis, false discovery rates were estimated by permuting HLA or CMV assignments 20 times. In a later analysis, co-occurring TCRs were grouped using DBSCAN, with TCRdist sequence similarity added in when clustering inside HLA-allele-positive subsets. Repertoires with fewer than 30,000 or more than 120,000 public chains, plus five repertoires with anomalous nucleotide sharing, were excluded from co-occurrence clustering. The table was pulled from immuneACCESS by TCRdb, which kept in-frame rearrangements only. Such tables lose some clones; where checked, under half of the loss comes from unresolved V genes, and the rest has no known cause. The V and J calls and clone size were taken over from that table, and D and trimming were inferred from the DNA. The sample has about 120,000 clones on record, about 70% of them singletons. Of the sample, just over 2% is held by the ten largest clones.

Trimming leaves V shorter by 6 bases and J shorter by 5 bases, with the junction holding 13 bases beyond the gene matches. From the cysteine up to the phenylalanine, the CDR3 has a length of 15 residues. Only the CDR3 DNA is retained, 45 bases long and in frame from the first base. From a lookup of the germline V gene (reference sequence), CDR1 and CDR2 are LNHDA and SQIVND. The entry originates in a study of cytomegalovirus exposure and HLA in healthy donors (dated by TCRdb to about 2017). Turning to the overall study: According to an earlier analysis of a few hundred of the donors, about 179 million T cells yielded some 120 million unique TCR beta sequences and about 300 Gb of sequence data. Every repertoire in the discovery cohort had been generated on one and the same sequencing platform. Alongside the repertoire data, information on donor age, sex, ethnicity and CMV serostatus was compiled. The study aimed to test whether signatures of past pathogen exposure could be identified by cataloging public T cell receptors. About 280 gigabases of sequencing data and 91 million or so unique TCR sequences made up an early release that covered several hundred HLA-typed donors. Using immunosequencing, the study profiled T cell repertoires from about 620 subjects and related those repertoires to cytomegalovirus serostatus. In addition to the first cohort of 666 subjects, a separate validation cohort of under 150 different subjects was used. Roughly 5 DR-DQ haplotypes were handled as single units for association and clustering, since linkage in the cohort was strong. HLA typing included class I and class II loci at four-digit resolution. The later analysis used no new phenotypic data to find candidate immune exposures, relying instead on TCR beta sequences and their occurrence across donors. A later analysis re-examined previously published TCR beta repertoires from hundreds of donors and added high-resolution HLA genotyping to investigate patterns of TCR occurrence. In a later genetic analysis, genome-wide SNP genotypes for about 55% of the 666 donors were used, and that subset was treated as a discovery cohort. To predict cytomegalovirus infection status, the study brought together high-throughput TCR immunosequencing, statistical association of individual TCRs with disease status, and machine learning. Among some 410 genotyped donors of the cohort, an average of roughly 230,000 unique TCR beta nucleotide sequences was sequenced per donor, of which about 19% were non-productive. Of the 300 to 500 genotyped donors, 70% to 90% were placed in the genetic ancestry cluster associated with self-reported Caucasian donors. An earlier analysis of about 600 of the donors used high-throughput TCR beta sequencing to judge whether each TCR beta V gene segment behaved as functional or pseudogenic. The number of typed donors differed by locus: about 620-630 for A, B, C, DRB1 and DQB1; 500 to 550 for DQA1; some 590 for DPA1; and some 430 for DPB1. Broader findings and caveats from the paper: A further reported finding was that TCR beta sequences accurately predicted the HLA-A and HLA-B alleles for most subjects in the first cohort. Because counts were too low, some 17 rarely observed V segments, including chromosome 9 orphons, were excluded from the earlier analysis of around 640 of the donors. Compared with equally common non-associated chains, HLA-associated TCR beta chains in a later analysis were more clonally expanded and had lower generation probabilities. The authors suggested that the approach could potentially be generalized to other disease states and immunological phenotypes. In a later analysis, most CMV-associated TCR beta chains were found to appear HLA-restricted, with HLA associations seemingly driven largely by CMV exposure. Compared with the roughly 600-donor mean, donors in an Asian-associated ancestry cluster had fewer N-insertions in productive TCRs, according to a later genetic analysis. Only TCR beta chains were sequenced in this cohort, and the absence of alpha or paired-chain data limited detectable features. A later analysis reported that several top co-occurrence clusters appeared linked to parvovirus B19, influenza, CMV and Epstein-Barr virus. Because HLA typing was unavailable for some donors at each locus, only the typed subset was used in association tests. Cytomegalovirus status was reported to be diagnosed by the classifier with high specificity and sensitivity in both the original and validation cohorts. In an earlier analysis of 587 of the donors, most TCR beta V segments appeared in productive rearrangements about 87% or about 30% of the time, broadly matching IMGT annotations. Linkage disequilibrium might explain the correlated functional status among segregating V segments, but an unknown experimental factor could not be excluded. In vitro tests confirmed that three of the cytomegalovirus-associated TCR beta chains recognize cytomegalovirus antigens. The presence/absence analyses assumed that sequencing depth was roughly uniform across donors, and that assumption may not be true. Strong co-occurrence of HLA alleles, especially DR and DQ, made assigning TCR associations to individual alleles difficult. In the study, 150 to 200 TCR beta chains were listed as associated with cytomegalovirus. At a false discovery rate of 0.05, a later analysis linked 15,000 to 20,000 TCR beta sequences to specific HLA alleles. In a later genetic analysis, a missense DCLRE1C variant was associated with V-gene and J-gene trimming of TCR beta chains, and the association was replicated in an independent cohort. A cluster of highly shared sequence variants was judged likely to represent a technical artifact of the sequencing pipeline. According to a later analysis, TCR association rates differed among HLA loci, with DRB1 alleles showing the most associated TCRs and HLA-C alleles showing the fewest. Most TCR sequences were seen in very few donors, while some public TCRs were found in many individuals. Some IMGT-functional V segments, including TRBV6-2 and TRBV6-3, could not be told apart with the 87-base-pair reads, so those segments were excluded. Immune exposure information for the cohort was limited to CMV serostatus.

The cohort was made up of approximately 700 healthy bone marrow donors. At the time of sampling, all cohort members were nominally healthy, though unrecorded immune exposures were likely present. CMV serostatus was positive for 250 to 300 and negative for about half of the roughly 670 cohort members, and was not recorded for this donor. A peripheral blood sample was provided by each donor, and peripheral blood mononuclear cells were used for TCR beta sequencing. The Qiagen DNeasy Blood Extraction Kit was used to extract genomic DNA from the blood cell samples. Recombination joined TRBV19 with TRBJ2-7; TRBD2 lines up with 7 middle nucleotides. The origin of this receptor is a human donor in good health. The sequenced material came from PBMCs. The DNA is TGTGCCAGTAGCAGACGGGGAGGGTTAAGGAACGAGCAGTACTTC. Protein translation: CASSRRGGLRNEQYF.